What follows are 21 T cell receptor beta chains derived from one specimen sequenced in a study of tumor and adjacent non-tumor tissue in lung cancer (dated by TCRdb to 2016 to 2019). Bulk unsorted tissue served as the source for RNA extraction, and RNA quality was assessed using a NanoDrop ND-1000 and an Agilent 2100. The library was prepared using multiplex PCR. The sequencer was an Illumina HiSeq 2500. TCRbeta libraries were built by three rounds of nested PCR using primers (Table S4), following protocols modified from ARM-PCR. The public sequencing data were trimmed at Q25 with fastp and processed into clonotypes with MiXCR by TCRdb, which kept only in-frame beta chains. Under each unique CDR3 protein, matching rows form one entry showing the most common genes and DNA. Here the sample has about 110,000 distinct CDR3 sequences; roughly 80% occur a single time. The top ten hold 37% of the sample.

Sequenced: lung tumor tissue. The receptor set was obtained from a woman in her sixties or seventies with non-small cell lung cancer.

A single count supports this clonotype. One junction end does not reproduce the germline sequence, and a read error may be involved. DNA for the CDR3: TGTGTCAGCAGCATGGGACATTTCTCCTACGAGCAGTACTTC. It translates to CVSSMGHFSYEQYF. V is TRBV5-4 and J is TRBJ2-7; the D gene is possibly TRBD1 (6 bases). CDR3 length: 14 residues. Looked up from germline, CDR1 is SGHNT and CDR2 is YYREEE (reference sequence). Using reference TRBV5-4 and TRBJ2-7 for the parts outside the CDR3, the full variable domain is ETGVTQSPTHLIKTRGQQVTLRCSSQSGHNTVSWYQQALGQGPQFIFQYYREEENGRGNFPPRFSGLQFPNYSSELNVNALELDDSALYLCVSSMGHFSYEQYFGPGTRLTVT.

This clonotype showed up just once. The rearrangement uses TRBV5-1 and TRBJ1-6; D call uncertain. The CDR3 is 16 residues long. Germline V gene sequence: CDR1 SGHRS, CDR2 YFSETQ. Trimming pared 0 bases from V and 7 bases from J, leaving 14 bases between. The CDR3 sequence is CASSLELGRRNSPLHF. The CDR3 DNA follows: TGCGCCAGCAGCTTGGAACTAGGGAGAAGGAATTCACCCCTCCACTTT.

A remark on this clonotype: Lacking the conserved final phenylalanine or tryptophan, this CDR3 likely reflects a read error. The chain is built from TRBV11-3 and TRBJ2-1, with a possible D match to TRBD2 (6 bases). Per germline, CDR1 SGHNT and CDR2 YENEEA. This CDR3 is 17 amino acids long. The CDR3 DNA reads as TGTGCAAGCAGCTTAGAGTTGAGTATCGGGAGCCATAATGAGCAGTTCTTA. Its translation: CASSLELSIGSHNEQFL.

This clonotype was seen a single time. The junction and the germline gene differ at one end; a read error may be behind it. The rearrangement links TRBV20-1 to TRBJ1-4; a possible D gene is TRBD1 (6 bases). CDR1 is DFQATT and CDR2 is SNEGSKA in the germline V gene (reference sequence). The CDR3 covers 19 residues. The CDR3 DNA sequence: TGCAATGCTAGATTTGCGGAGCCCGGGGGGGGCGCAACTAATGAAAAACTATTTTTT. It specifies CNARFAEPGGGATNEKLFF.

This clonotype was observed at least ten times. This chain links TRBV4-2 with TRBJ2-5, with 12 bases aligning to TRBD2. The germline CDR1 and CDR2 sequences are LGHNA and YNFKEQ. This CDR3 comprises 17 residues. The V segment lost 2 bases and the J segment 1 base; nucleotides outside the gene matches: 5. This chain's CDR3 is CASSQHLAGGIQETQYF. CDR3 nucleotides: TGTGCCAGCAGCCAACATCTAGCGGGGGGGATCCAAGAGACCCAGTACTTC.

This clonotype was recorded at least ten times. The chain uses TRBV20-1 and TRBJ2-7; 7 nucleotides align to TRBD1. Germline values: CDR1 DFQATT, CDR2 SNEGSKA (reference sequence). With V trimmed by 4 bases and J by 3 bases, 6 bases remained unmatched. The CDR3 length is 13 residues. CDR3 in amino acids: CSATTGTDYEQYF. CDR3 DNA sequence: TGCAGTGCTACGACAGGGACAGACTACGAGCAGTACTTC.

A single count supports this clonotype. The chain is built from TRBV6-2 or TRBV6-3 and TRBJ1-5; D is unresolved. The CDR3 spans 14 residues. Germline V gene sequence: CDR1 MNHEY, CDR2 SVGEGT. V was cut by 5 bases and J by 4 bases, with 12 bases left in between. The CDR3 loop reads CASSLGIGNQPQHF. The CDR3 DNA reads TGTGCCAGCAGTCTGGGGATAGGGAATCAGCCCCAGCATTTT.

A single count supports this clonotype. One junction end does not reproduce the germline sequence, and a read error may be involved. This CDR3 reads CGSRLDSGDTQYF. The CDR3 nucleotides are TGTGGCAGCAGACTGGACAGCGGTGATACGCAGTATTTT. This sequence joins TRBV11-3 and TRBJ2-3, with D perhaps matching TRBD1 (6 bases). This CDR3 comprises 13 residues. Germline V gene lookup returns CDR1 SGHNT and CDR2 YENEEA.

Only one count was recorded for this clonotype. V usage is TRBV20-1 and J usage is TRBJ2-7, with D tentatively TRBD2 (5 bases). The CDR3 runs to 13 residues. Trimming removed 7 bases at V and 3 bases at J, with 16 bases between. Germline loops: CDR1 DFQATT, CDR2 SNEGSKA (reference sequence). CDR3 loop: CSVTRGNNYEQYF. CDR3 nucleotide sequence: TGCAGTGTTACTCGAGGGAATAACTACGAGCAGTACTTC.

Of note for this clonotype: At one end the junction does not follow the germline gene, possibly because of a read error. Written as DNA, the CDR3 is TGTGCCAGCAGTTTAGAGTTGACTATCGGGAATCACAATGAGCAGTTCTTC. Protein product: CASSLELTIGNHNEQFF. The chain is built from TRBV11-3 and TRBJ2-1, with D possibly TRBD2 on 5 matching bases. Germline CDR1 is SGHNT and CDR2 is YENEEA. CDR3 length: 17 amino acids. Full variable domain (rest looked up from reference TRBV11-3 and TRBJ2-1): EAGVVQSPRYKIIEKKQPVAFWCNPISGHNTLYWYLQNLGQGPELLIRYENEEAVDDSQLPKDRFSAERLKGVDSTLKIQPAELGDSAVYLCASSLELTIGNHNEQFFGPGTRLTVL.

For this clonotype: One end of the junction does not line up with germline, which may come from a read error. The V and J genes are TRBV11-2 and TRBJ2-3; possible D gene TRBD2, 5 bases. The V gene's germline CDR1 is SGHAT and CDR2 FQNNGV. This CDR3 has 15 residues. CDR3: CPSSLEVRVTDIQYF. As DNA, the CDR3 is TGTCCCAGCAGCCTGGAGGTTAGGGTCACAGATATACAGTATTTT. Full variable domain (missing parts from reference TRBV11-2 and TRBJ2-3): EAGVAQSPRYKIIEKRQSVAFWCNPISGHATLYWYQQILGQGPKLLIQFQNNGVVDDSQLPKDRFSAERLKGVDSTLKIQPAKLEDSAVYLCPSSLEVRVTDIQYFGPGTRLTVL.

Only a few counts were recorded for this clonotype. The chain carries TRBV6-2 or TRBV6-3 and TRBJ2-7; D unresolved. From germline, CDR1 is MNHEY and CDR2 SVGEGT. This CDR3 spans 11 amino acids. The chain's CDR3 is CISSNTYEQYF. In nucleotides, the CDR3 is TGTATCAGCAGCAATACCTACGAGCAGTACTTC.

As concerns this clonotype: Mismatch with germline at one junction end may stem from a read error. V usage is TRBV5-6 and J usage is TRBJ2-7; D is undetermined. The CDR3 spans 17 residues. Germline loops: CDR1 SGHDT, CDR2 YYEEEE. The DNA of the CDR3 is TGTGCCAGTAGCTTGGAGCTAGTGGAAGTAGGTGGCTACGAGCAGTACTTC. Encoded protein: CASSLELVEVGGYEQYF.

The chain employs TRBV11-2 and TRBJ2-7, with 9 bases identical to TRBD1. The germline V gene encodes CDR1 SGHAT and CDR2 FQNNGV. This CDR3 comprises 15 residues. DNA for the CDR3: TGTACCGGCAGCTTGACAGGGGGGGTCTCCTACGAGCAGTACTTC. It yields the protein CTGSLTGGVSYEQYF.

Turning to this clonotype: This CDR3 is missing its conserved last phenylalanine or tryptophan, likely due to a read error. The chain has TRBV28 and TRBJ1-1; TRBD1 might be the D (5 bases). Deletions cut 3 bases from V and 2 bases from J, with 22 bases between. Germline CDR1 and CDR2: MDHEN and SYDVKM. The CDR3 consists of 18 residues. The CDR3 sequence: CASSFGAPYPVLNTEAFL. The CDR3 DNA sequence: TGTGCCAGCAGTTTCGGGGCTCCCTATCCGGTTTTAAACACTGAAGCTTTCCTT.

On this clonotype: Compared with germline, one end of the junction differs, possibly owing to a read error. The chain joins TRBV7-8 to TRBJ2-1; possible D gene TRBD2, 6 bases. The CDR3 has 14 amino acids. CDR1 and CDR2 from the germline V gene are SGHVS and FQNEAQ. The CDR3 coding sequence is TGTGCCAGCAGCTTAGCTAGCGGATACAATGAGCAATTCTTC. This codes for CASSLASGYNEQFF.

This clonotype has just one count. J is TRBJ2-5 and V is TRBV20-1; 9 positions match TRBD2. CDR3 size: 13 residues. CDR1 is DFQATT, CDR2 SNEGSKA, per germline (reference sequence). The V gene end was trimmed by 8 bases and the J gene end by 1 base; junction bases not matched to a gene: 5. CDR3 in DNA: TGCAGTACTTTGACTAGCGGCCAAGAGACCCAGTACTTC. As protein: CSTLTSGQETQYF.

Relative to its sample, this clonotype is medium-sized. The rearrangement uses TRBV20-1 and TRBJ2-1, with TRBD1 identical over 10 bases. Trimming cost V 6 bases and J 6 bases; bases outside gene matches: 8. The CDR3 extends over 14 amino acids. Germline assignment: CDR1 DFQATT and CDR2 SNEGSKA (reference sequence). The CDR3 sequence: CSAQGQGGFNEQFF. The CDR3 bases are TGCAGTGCACAAGGACAGGGGGGATTCAATGAGCAGTTCTTC.

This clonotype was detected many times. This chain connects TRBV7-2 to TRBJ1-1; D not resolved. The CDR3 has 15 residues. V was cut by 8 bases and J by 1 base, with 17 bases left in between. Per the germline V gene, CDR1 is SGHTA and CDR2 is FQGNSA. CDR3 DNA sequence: TGTGCCAGCCGCCAAAGCGGCAGTGGGAACACTGAAGCTTTCTTT. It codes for CASRQSGSGNTEAFF.

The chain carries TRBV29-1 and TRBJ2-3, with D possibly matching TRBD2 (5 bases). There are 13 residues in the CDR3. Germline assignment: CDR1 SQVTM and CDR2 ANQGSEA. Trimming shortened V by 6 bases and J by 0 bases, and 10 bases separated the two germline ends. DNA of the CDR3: TGCAGCGTCAGGACTGATAGCACAGATACGCAGTATTTT. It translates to CSVRTDSTDTQYF.

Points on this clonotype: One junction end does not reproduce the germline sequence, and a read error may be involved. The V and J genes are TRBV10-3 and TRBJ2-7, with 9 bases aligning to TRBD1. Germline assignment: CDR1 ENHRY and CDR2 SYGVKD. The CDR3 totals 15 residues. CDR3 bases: TGTGTCATCAGTGTACAGGGGGCCCGCTACGGGGAACAATACTTC. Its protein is CVISVQGARYGEQYF.